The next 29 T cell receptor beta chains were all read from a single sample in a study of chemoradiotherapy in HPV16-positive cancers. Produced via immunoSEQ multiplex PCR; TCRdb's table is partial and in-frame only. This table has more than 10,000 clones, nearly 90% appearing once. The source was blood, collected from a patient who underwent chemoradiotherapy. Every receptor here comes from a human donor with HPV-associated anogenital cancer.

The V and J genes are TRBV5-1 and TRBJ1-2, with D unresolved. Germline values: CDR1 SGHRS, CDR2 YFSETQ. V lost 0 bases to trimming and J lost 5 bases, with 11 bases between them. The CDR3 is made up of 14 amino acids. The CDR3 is CASSLGAAGYGYTF. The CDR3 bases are TGCGCCAGCAGCTTGGGGGCAGCGGGATATGGCTACACCTTC.

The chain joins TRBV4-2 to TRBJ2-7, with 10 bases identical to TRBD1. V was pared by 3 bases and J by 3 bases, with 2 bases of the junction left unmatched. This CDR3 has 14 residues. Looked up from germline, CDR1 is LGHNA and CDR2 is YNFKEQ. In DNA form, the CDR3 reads TGTGCCAGCAGCCACCGGACAGGGGGCTACGAGCAGTACTTC. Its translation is CASSHRTGGYEQYF.

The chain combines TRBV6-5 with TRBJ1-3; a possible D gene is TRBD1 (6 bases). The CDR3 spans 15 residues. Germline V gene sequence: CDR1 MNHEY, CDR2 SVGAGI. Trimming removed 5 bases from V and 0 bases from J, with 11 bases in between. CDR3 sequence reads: CASSSRDNSGNTIYF. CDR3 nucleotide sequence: TGTGCCAGCAGTAGCCGGGACAACTCTGGAAACACCATATATTTT.

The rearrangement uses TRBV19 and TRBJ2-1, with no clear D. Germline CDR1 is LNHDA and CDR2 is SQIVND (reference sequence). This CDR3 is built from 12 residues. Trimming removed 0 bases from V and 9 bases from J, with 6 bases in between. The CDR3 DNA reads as TGTGCCAGTAGTATAGATCGGTTTGAGCAGTTCTTC. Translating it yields CASSIDRFEQFF.

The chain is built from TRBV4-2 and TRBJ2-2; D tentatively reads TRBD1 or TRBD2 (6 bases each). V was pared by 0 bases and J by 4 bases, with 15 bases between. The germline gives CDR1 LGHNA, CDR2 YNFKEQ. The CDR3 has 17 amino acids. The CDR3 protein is CASSQEGGRVRTGELFF. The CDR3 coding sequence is TGTGCCAGCAGCCAAGAGGGGGGCAGGGTTCGCACCGGGGAGCTGTTTTTT.

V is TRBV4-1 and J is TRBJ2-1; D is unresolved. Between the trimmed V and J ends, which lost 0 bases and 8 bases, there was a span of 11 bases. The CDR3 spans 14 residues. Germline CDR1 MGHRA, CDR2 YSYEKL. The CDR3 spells CASSQESEWDEQFF. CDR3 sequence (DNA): TGCGCCAGCAGCCAAGAATCGGAGTGGGATGAGCAGTTCTTC.

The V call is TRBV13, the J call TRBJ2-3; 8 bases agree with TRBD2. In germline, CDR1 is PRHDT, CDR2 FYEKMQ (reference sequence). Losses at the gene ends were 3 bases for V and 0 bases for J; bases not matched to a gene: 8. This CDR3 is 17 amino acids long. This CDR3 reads CASSLPGLGTSTDTQYF. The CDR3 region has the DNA TGTGCCAGCAGCTTGCCGGGACTAGGAACTAGCACAGATACGCAGTATTTT. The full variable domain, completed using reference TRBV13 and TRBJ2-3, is AAGVIQSPRHLIKEKRETATLKCYPIPRHDTVYWYQQGPGQDPQFLISFYEKMQSDKGSIPDRFSAQQFSDYHSELNMSSLELGDSALYFCASSLPGLGTSTDTQYFGPGTRLTVL.

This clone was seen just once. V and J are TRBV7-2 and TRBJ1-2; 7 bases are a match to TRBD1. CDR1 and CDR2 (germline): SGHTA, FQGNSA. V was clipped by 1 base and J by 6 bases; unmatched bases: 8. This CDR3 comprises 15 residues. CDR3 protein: CASSLGKGTAHGYTF. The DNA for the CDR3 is TGTGCCAGCAGCTTAGGGAAAGGGACAGCCCATGGCTACACCTTC.

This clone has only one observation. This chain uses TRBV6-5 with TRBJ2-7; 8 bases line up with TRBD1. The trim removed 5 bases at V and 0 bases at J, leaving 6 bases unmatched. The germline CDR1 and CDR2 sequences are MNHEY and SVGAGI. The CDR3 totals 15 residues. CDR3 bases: TGTGCCAGCAGTAAGGGACAGGTGAGCTCCTACGAGCAGTACTTC. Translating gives CASSKGQVSSYEQYF.

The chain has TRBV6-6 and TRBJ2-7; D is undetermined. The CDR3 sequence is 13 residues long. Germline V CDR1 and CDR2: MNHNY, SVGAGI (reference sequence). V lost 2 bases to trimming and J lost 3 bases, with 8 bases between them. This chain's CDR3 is CASSYGDLYEQYF. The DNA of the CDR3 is TGTGCCAGCAGTTACGGAGACCTCTACGAGCAGTACTTC.

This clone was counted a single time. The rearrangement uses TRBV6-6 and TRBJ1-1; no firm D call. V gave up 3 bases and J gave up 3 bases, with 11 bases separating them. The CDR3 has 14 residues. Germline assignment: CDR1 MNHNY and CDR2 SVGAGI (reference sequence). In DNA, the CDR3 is TGTGCCAGCAGTTATAGGTCGGTGGACACTGAAGCTTTCTTT. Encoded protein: CASSYRSVDTEAFF.

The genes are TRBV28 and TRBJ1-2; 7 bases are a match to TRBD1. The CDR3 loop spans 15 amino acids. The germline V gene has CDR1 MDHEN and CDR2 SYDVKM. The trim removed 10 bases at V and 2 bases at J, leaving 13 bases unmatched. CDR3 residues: CATRGQTPLNYGYTF. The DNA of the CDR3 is TGTGCCACCCGGGGACAGACACCTCTGAACTATGGCTACACCTTC.

This CDR3 is CASSLRESQPQHF. The CDR3 DNA is TGTGCCAGCAGCTTAAGGGAAAGTCAGCCCCAGCATTTT. The chain links TRBV7-6 to TRBJ1-5; D is ambiguous. Germline CDR1 reads SGHVS; CDR2 reads FNYEAQ. V lost 2 bases, J lost 6 bases, and 8 bases lay in between. The CDR3 contains 13 residues.

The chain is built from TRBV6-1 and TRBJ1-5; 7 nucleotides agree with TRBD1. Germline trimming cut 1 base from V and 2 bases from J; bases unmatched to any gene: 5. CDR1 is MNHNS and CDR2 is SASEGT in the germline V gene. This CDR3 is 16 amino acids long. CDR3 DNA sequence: TGTGCCAGCAGTGAAGTTCCAGGGGGAGGCAATCAGCCCCAGCATTTT. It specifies CASSEVPGGGNQPQHF.

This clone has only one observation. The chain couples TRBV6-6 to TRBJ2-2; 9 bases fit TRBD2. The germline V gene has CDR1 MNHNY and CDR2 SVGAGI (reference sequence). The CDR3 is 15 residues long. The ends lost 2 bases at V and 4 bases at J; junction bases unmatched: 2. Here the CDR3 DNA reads TGTGCCAGCAGTTACGAGCGGGGGGCCACCGGGGAGCTGTTTTTT. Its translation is CASSYERGATGELFF.

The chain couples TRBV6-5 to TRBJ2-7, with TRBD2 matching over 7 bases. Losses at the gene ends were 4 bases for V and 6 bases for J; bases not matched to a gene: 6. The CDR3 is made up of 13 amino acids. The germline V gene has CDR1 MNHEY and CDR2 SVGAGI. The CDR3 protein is CASSSGEGSEQYF. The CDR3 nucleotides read TGTGCCAGCAGTTCGGGGGAGGGGTCCGAGCAGTACTTC.

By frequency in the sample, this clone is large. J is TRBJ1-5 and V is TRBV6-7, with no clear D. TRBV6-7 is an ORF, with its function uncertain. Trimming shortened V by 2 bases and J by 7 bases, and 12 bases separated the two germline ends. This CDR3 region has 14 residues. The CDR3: CASSYSRGFQPQHF. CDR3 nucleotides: TGTGCCAGCAGTTACAGCCGGGGTTTCCAGCCCCAGCATTTT.

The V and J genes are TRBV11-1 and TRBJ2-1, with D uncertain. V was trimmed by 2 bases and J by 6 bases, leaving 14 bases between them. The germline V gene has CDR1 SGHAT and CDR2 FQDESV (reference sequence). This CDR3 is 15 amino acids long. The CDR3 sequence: CASSLSGFTFNEQFF. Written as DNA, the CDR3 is TGTGCCAGCAGCTTAAGTGGATTCACCTTCAATGAGCAGTTCTTC.

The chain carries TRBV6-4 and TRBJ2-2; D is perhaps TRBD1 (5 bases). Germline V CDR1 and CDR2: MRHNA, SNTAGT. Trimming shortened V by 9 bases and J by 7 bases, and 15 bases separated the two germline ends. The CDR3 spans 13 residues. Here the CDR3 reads CASSGSDGGELFF. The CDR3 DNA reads TGTGCCAGTTCAGGGTCGGATGGCGGGGAGCTGTTTTTT.

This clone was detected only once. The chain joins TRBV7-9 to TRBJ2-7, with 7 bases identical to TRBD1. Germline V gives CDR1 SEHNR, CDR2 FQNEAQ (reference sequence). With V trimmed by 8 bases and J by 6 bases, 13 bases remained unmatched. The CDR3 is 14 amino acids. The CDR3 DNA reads TGTGCCAGCTCAAAGAGCGGACAGGCGGGCGAGCAGTACTTC. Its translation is CASSKSGQAGEQYF.

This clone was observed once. Here the CDR3 DNA reads TGTGCCAGCAGAGGACAGGGGGCCAGGTACTATGGCTACACCTTC. Translated, it gives CASRGQGARYYGYTF. The chain joins TRBV2 to TRBJ1-2; 11 bases map to TRBD1. The CDR3 has 15 amino acids. J was trimmed by 3 bases and V by 6 bases; bases with no gene match: 6. Germline V gene sequence: CDR1 SNHLY, CDR2 FYNNEI.

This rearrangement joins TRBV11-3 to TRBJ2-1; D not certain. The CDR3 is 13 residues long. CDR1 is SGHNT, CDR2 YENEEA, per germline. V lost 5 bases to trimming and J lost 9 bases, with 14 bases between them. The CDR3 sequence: CASSRTPRGEQFF. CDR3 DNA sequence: TGTGCCAGCAGCCGTACGCCTAGAGGTGAGCAGTTCTTC. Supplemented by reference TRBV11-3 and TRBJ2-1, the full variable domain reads EAGVVQSPRYKIIEKKQPVAFWCNPISGHNTLYWYLQNLGQGPELLIRYENEEAVDDSQLPKDRFSAERLKGVDSTLKIQPAELGDSAVYLCASSRTPRGEQFFGPGTRLTVL.

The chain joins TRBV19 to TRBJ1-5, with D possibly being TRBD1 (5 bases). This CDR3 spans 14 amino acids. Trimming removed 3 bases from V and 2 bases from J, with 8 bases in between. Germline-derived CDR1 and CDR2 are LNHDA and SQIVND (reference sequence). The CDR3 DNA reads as TGTGCCAGTAGTATTGCGGGGGGCAATCAGCCCCAGCATTTT. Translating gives CASSIAGGNQPQHF.

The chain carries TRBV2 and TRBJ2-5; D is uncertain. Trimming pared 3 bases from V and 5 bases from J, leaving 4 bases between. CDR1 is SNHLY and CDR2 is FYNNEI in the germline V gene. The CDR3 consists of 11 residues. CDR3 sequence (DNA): TGTGCCAGCAGTGAGGGCGAGACCCAGTACTTC. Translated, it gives CASSEGETQYF. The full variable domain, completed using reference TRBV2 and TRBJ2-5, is EPEVTQTPSHQVTQMGQEVILRCVPISNHLYFYWYRQILGQKVEFLVSFYNNEISEKSEIFDDQFSVERPDGSNFTLKIRSTKLEDSAMYFCASSEGETQYFGPGTRLLVL.

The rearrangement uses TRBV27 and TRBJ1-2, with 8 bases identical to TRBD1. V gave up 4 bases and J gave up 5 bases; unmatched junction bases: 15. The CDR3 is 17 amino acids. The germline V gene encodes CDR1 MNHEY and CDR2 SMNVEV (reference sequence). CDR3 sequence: CASSSGQGGRIGYGYTF. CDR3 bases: TGTGCCAGCAGTTCCGGACAGGGAGGACGTATAGGGTATGGCTACACCTTC.

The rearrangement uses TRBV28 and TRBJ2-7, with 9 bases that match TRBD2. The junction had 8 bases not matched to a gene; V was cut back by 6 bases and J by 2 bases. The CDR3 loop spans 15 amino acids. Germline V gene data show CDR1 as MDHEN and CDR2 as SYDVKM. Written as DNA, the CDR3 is TGTGCCAGCAGGAAAATAGCGGGAGTAGCCTACGAGCAGTACTTC. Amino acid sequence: CASRKIAGVAYEQYF.

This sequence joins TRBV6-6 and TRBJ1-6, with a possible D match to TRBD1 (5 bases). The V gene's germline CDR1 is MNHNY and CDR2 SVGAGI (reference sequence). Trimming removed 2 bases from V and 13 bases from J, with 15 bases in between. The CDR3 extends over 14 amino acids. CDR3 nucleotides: TGTGCCAGCAGTTACAGGGCCAGGGAAAATCCCCTCCACTTT. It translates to CASSYRARENPLHF.

The CDR3 reads CASSPVGAFF. The CDR3 nucleotides are TGTGCCAGCAGCCCCGTGGGAGCTTTCTTT. The chain has TRBV7-9 and TRBJ1-1; D remains ambiguous. The V end was cut by 5 bases, the J end by 10 bases, with 8 bases between. The CDR3 is made up of 10 amino acids. Germline V CDR1 and CDR2: SEHNR, FQNEAQ (reference sequence).

The CDR3 DNA reads TGCGCCAGCAGCCAAGGAGGGGGCGATCAGCCCCAGCATTTT. Translation gives CASSQGGGDQPQHF. The genes are TRBV4-1 and TRBJ1-5; 7 bases line up with TRBD1. Trimming took 1 base from V and 5 from J; bases not matched to a gene: 2. CDR1 and CDR2 from the germline V gene are MGHRA and YSYEKL. This CDR3 has 14 amino acids.